This TCR beta chain was found in a study of T cell responses to AZD1222 COVID-19 vaccine. General study findings and limits: Without day 14 samples, only post-peak T cell repertoires were studied.

Some clones are missing from TCRdb's copy, which holds only in-frame ones; the method was immunoSEQ multiplex PCR. The data hold over 150,000 clones, with 86% observed a single time. Notes on this clone: Its antigen is unknown.

The CDR3 extends over 10 amino acids. CDR1 and CDR2 from the germline V gene are MRHNA and SNTAGT. Trimming stripped 3 bases from V and 7 bases from J, with 4 bases between. This receptor was taken from an adult in good health. The sample consisted of peripheral blood, taken on day 0 of MenACWY control vaccination. This chain links TRBV6-4 with TRBJ2-7; D gene uncertain. Here the CDR3 DNA reads TGTGCCAGCAGTGATTGTGAGCAGTACTTC. Protein product: CASSDCEQYF.